Given below is one T cell receptor (beta chain) in context. Its antigen is as yet unknown. TCRdb reprocessed the 5' RACE reads via MiXCR and lists one record per CDR3 protein. In the table there are 350,000 to 500,000 distinct CDR3 sequences, under 20% of which are singletons. CDR3 size: 17 residues. Germline assignment: CDR1 SGHKS and CDR2 YYEKEE (reference sequence). V trimming: 4 bases; J trimming: 3 bases; junction bases outside the gene matches: 14. These data originate in a study of identical twins. Study-level findings and limits: For out-of-frame beta sequences, excess twin sharing was weaker. Conclusions were based on cross-sectional statistical analysis, without following the same donors. Insertions were reduced in abundant cord blood beta clonotypes but not in memory repertoires. Out-of-frame alpha sequences that twins shared showed excess low generation probability.

This chain links TRBV5-5 with TRBJ2-5, with TRBD2 matching over 8 bases. Source material: naive T cells sorted from blood. The sequence was collected from a man in his forties or fifties in good health. Written as DNA, the CDR3 is TGTGCCAGCAGCGACCCCAGACTAGCGTTGAAGGAAGAGACCCAGTACTTC. Encoded protein: CASSDPRLALKEETQYF. Based on the CDR3 plus reference TRBV5-5 and TRBJ2-5, the full variable domain is DAGVTQSPTHLIKTRGQQVTLRCSPISGHKSVSWYQQVLGQGPQFIFQYYEKEERGRGNFPDRFSARQFPNYSSELNVNALLLGDSALYLCASSDPRLALKEETQYFGPGTRLLVL.